The 6 T cell receptor beta chains presented below share a single source sample, sequenced in a study of blood T cell repertoires in COVID-19. Assay used: immunoSEQ multiplex PCR; TCRdb lists only in-frame clones, some missing. The table lists around 98,000 clones, 70% to 90% of them singletons. Sequencing was carried out using peripheral blood. The receptors were gathered from a man aged 65 to 85 with acute or convalescent COVID-19.

The chain combines TRBV2 with TRBJ2-7; TRBD1 agrees at 7 bases. The V gene end was trimmed by 4 bases and the J gene end by 3 bases; junction bases not matched to a gene: 9. CDR1 SNHLY and CDR2 FYNNEI come from the germline V gene. CDR3 length equals 15 residues. The CDR3: CASSVEGASHYEQYF. The CDR3 DNA reads as TGTGCCAGCAGTGTAGAGGGGGCAAGCCACTACGAGCAGTACTTC.

This clone was counted between two and nine times. The V and J genes are TRBV6-5 and TRBJ1-3; the match to TRBD1 covers 10 bases. Germline V lookup: CDR1 MNHEY, CDR2 SVGAGI. V lost 7 bases to trimming and J lost 5 bases; unmatched junction nucleotides: 8. This CDR3 contains 15 residues. The CDR3 nucleotides are TGTGCCAGCATCGGGACAGGGGTATCTAGAAACACCATATATTTT. Protein product: CASIGTGVSRNTIYF.

V gene TRBV6-6 combines with J gene TRBJ1-2; D possibly corresponds to TRBD1 (5 bases). The CDR3 extends over 15 amino acids. V gave up 2 bases and J gave up 8 bases, with 18 bases separating them. The germline V gene has CDR1 MNHNY and CDR2 SVGAGI (reference sequence). The CDR3 DNA sequence: TGTGCCAGCAGTTACCCGCAGCCTACGGGGGGAGGCTACACCTTC. This sequence encodes CASSYPQPTGGGYTF.

This clone was seen at least ten times. The CDR3: CASSQGSGGSSEQFF. CDR3 DNA: TGTGCCAGCAGCCAAGGGTCGGGGGGCTCGAGTGAGCAGTTCTTC. The genes are TRBV3-1 (or the pseudogene TRBV3-2) and TRBJ2-1, with D possibly matching TRBD2 (7 bases). V gave up 1 base and J gave up 9 bases, with 16 bases separating them. This CDR3 has 15 residues. Germline V gives CDR1 LGHDT, CDR2 YNNKEL (reference sequence).

This chain uses TRBV3-1 (or the pseudogene TRBV3-2) with TRBJ1-5, with D unclear. CDR1 and CDR2 from the germline V gene are LGHDT and YNNKEL (reference sequence). V gave up 3 bases and J gave up 6 bases, with 9 bases separating them. CDR3 size: 13 residues. The CDR3 protein is CASSHLEGQPQHF. The DNA of the CDR3 is TGTGCCAGCAGCCACCTCGAGGGTCAGCCCCAGCATTTT.

The rearrangement joins TRBV5-1 to TRBJ1-5; a possible D gene is TRBD1 (6 bases). Germline V lookup: CDR1 SGHRS, CDR2 YFSETQ. Trimming cost V 4 bases and J 6 bases, with 11 bases left between them. The CDR3 runs 13 residues. This CDR3 is CASSLDSGQPQHF. CDR3 in DNA: TGCGCCAGCAGCCTGGACAGCGGTCAGCCCCAGCATTTT. Full variable domain (remainder filled in from reference TRBV5-1 and TRBJ1-5): KAGVTQTPRYLIKTRGQQVTLSCSPISGHRSVSWYQQTPGQGLQFLFEYFSETQRNKGNFPGRFSGRQFSNSRSEMNVSTLELGDSALYLCASSLDSGQPQHFGDGTRLSIL.